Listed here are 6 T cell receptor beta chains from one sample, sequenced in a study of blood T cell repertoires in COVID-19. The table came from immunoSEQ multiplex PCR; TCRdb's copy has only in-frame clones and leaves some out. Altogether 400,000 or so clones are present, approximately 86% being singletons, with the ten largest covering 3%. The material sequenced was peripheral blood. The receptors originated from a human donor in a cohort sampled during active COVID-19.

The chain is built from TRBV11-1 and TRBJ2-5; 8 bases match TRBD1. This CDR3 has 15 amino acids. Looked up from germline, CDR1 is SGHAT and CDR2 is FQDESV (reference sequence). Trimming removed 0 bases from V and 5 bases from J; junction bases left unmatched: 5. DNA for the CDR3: TGTGCCAGCAGCTTAGCCCGGACAGGGACTGAGACCCAGTACTTC. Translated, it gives CASSLARTGTETQYF.

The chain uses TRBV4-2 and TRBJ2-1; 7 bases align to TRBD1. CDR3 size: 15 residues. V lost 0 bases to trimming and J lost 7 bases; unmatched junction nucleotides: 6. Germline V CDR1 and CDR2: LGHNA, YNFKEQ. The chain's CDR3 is CASSQDLGGRNEQFF. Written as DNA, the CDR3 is TGTGCCAGCAGCCAAGATCTAGGGGGCCGGAATGAGCAGTTCTTC.

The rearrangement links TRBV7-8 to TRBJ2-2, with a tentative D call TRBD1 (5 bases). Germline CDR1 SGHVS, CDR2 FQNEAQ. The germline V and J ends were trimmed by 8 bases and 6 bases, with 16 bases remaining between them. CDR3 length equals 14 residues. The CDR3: CASEVQGHAGELFF. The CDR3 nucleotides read TGTGCCAGCGAGGTGCAGGGCCACGCCGGGGAGCTGTTTTTT.

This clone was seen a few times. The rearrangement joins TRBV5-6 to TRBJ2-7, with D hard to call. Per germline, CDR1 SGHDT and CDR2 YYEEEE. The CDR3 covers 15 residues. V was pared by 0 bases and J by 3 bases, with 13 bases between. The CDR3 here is CASSLGPRVFYEQYF. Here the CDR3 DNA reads TGTGCCAGCAGCTTGGGTCCAAGAGTATTCTACGAGCAGTACTTC.

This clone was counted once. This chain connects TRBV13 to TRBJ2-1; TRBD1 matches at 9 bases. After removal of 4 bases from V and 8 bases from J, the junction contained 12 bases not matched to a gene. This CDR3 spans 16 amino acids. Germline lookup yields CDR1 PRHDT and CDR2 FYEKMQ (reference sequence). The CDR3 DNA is TGTGCCAGCAGCTCGAGGGGGAGGACAGGGGTGGATGAGCAGTTCTTC. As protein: CASSSRGRTGVDEQFF.

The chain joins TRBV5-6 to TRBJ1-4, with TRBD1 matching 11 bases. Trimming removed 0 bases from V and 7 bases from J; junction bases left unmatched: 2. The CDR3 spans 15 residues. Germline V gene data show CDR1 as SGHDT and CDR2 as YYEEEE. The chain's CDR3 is CASSLVGTGGEKLFF. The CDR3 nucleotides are TGTGCCAGCAGCTTGGTGGGGACAGGGGGTGAAAAACTGTTTTTT.